Sequencing of this TCR beta chain was carried out in a study of blood T cell repertoires in COVID-19. Methods used by the authors: Amplified reference gene primers provided the basis for estimating nucleated cell counts. Repertoires were generated with immunoSEQ multiplex PCR, while TCRdb's copy carries only in-frame clones and drops some. The D gene and trimming were derived from the DNA, and the V and J assignments and clone size from that table. The repertoire holds just under 150,000 clones, with around 90% as singletons. Germline-derived CDR1 and CDR2 are SNHLY and FYNNEI. Deletions cut 6 bases from V and 4 bases from J, with 9 bases between. CDR3 length: 13 amino acids.

Sequenced sample: peripheral blood. This chain links TRBV2 with TRBJ1-4; TRBD1 is a possible D gene (5 bases). The TCR originated in a human donor in a cohort sampled during active COVID-19. The CDR3 bases are TGTGCCAGCAGGAGGGACTTTAATGAAAAACTGTTTTTT. Translating it yields CASRRDFNEKLFF.